A selection of T cell receptor beta chains follows, all from one sample in a study of cytotoxic CD8 clonotypes in ibrutinib-treated CLL. The assay was immunoSEQ multiplex PCR, and TCRdb's table has in-frame clones only and misses some. The profile shows approximately 150,000 clones, 84% of them singletons. The material sequenced was PBMCs, taken after 24 months of ibrutinib treatment. These TCRs come from a human donor with chronic lymphocytic leukemia. Each CDR3 is given with its conserved first and last residue. D genes are given only for firm matches. Expanded clones are given a class, and other clones once, few, many or no size at all.

J	D	V	size	CDR3	DNA
TRBJ1-6	NA	TRBV9	few	CASSVGGSYNSPLHF	TGTGCCAGCAGCGTAGGGGGCTCCTATAATTCACCCCTCCACTTT
TRBJ2-7	TRBD2	TRBV7-9	NA	CASSLWDWAGVTHYEQYF	TGTGCCAGCAGCTTATGGGACTGGGCGGGAGTGACCCACTACGAGCAGTACTTC
TRBJ2-3	NA	TRBV19	NA	CASKGQSGTDTQYF	TGTGCCAGTAAAGGACAGTCTGGCACAGATACGCAGTATTTT
TRBJ2-7	TRBD2	TRBV28	NA	CASRLAGGRIYEQYF	TGTGCCAGCAGACTAGCGGGAGGCCGGATCTACGAGCAGTACTTC
TRBJ1-2	TRBD1	TRBV5-1	NA	CASSFEGAANYGYTF	TGCGCCAGCAGCTTCGAGGGGGCGGCTAACTATGGCTACACCTTC
TRBJ2-3	TRBD2	TRBV27	NA	CASINSGLAGRRAQYF	TGTGCCAGCATCAACAGCGGGCTAGCGGGAAGGCGGGCGCAGTATTTT
TRBJ2-7	TRBD2	TRBV6-5	NA	CASSPSGRRSNEQYF	TGTGCCAGCAGCCCCTCCGGGAGGAGGAGTAACGAGCAGTACTTC
TRBJ2-3	NA	TRBV4-1	NA	CASSQVGALEDTQYF	TGCGCCAGCAGCCAAGTAGGGGCCCTAGAGGATACGCAGTATTTT
TRBJ2-5	TRBD2	TRBV7-2	NA	CASSPLRGGVGETQYF	TGTGCCAGCAGCCCACTCCGGGGAGGGGTTGGGGAGACCCAGTACTTC
TRBJ2-1	NA	TRBV29-1	NA	CSVVRDGVEQFF	TGCAGCGTTGTTCGGGACGGGGTGGAGCAGTTCTTC
TRBJ2-1	NA	TRBV2	NA	CASRFGRDYNEQFF	TGTGCCAGCAGATTTGGCAGGGATTACAATGAGCAGTTCTTC
TRBJ2-1	TRBD2	TRBV2	NA	CARAARPGLAGNEQFF	TGTGCCAGGGCAGCGCGACCGGGACTAGCGGGGAATGAGCAGTTCTTC
TRBJ2-1	NA	TRBV5-1	NA	CASSLQFEHGSEQFF	TGCGCCAGCAGCTTGCAGTTTGAGCATGGAAGTGAGCAGTTCTTC
TRBJ2-1	TRBD2	TRBV28	NA	CASSLAGGRSRNEQFF	TGTGCCAGCAGCCTAGCGGGAGGGAGAAGTAGGAATGAGCAGTTCTTC
TRBJ1-3	TRBD1	TRBV18	NA	CASSPRQGSGNTIYF	TGTGCCAGCTCACCAAGACAGGGCTCAGGAAACACCATATATTTT
TRBJ2-1	NA	TRBV11-3	NA	CASSHLRGGPEQFF	TGTGCCAGCAGCCACCTTAGGGGGGGGCCAGAGCAGTTCTTC
TRBJ1-2	NA	TRBV5-1	NA	CASSLRAGSSNGYTF	TGCGCCAGCAGCTTGAGGGCAGGGTCCTCGAATGGCTACACCTTC
TRBJ2-1	TRBD1	TRBV18	NA	CASSFLDRGYNEQFF	TGTGCCAGCTCATTTCTGGACAGGGGCTACAATGAGCAGTTCTTC
TRBJ1-1	NA	TRBV7-3	NA	CASSLTGRNTEAFF	TGTGCCAGCAGCTTAACCGGACGTAACACTGAAGCTTTCTTT
TRBJ1-2	NA	TRBV5-1	NA	CASSSGTTYGYTF	TGCGCCAGCAGCTCCGGGACAACCTATGGCTACACCTTC
TRBJ2-1	TRBD2	TRBV7-9	NA	CASSSGLAGGRADEQFF	TGTGCCAGCAGCTCCGGACTAGCGGGAGGAAGAGCGGATGAGCAGTTCTTC
TRBJ2-5	TRBD1	TRBV9	few	CASSVGQGLSQETQYF	TGTGCCAGCAGCGTAGGACAGGGGCTATCTCAAGAGACCCAGTACTTC
TRBJ1-1	NA	TRBV30	NA	CAWHQTRVLNTEAFF	TGTGCCTGGCACCAAACCCGGGTTTTGAACACTGAAGCTTTCTTT
TRBJ1-1	NA	TRBV5-5	NA	CASSLGLNTEAFF	TGTGCCAGCAGCTTGGGTTTGAACACTGAAGCTTTCTTT
TRBJ2-7	NA	TRBV6-6	NA	CASSYLGGLSYEQYF	TGTGCCAGCAGTTATTTAGGGGGTCTCTCCTACGAGCAGTACTTC
TRBJ2-5	NA	TRBV7-2	once	CASSSAPVGTQYF	TGTGCCAGCAGCTCGGCCCCGGTTGGGACCCAGTACTTC
TRBJ1-2	NA	TRBV7-9	NA	CASSVLDYGYTF	TGTGCCAGCAGCGTTCTTGACTATGGCTACACCTTC
TRBJ2-7	TRBD1	TRBV18	NA	CASLADRASPAEQYF	TGTGCCAGCTTAGCGGACAGGGCCTCGCCCGCCGAGCAGTACTTC
TRBJ2-1	TRBD2	TRBV7-3	NA	CASSILAGNEQFF	TGTGCCAGCAGCATTCTAGCGGGCAATGAGCAGTTCTTC
TRBJ2-1	NA	TRBV7-3	NA	CASSLSPGLSYNEQFF	TGTGCCAGCAGCTTAAGTCCGGGGCTGTCCTACAATGAGCAGTTCTTC
TRBJ2-7	NA	TRBV5-4	once	CASSLVGNAYEQYF	TGTGCCAGCAGCTTGGTCGGGAATGCCTACGAGCAGTACTTC
TRBJ1-2	NA	TRBV6-5	NA	CASRTVGAYNYGYTF	TGTGCCAGCAGGACTGTGGGGGCGTATAACTATGGTTACACCTTC
TRBJ1-1	NA	TRBV15	once	CATRRQGTEAFF	TGTGCCACCCGCCGGCAAGGCACTGAAGCTTTCTTT
TRBJ1-1	NA	TRBV7-2	few	CASNKGPWGTEAFF	TGTGCCAGTAACAAGGGCCCGTGGGGCACTGAAGCTTTCTTT
TRBJ2-7	NA	TRBV6-5	NA	CASSYSKDRYEQYF	TGTGCCAGCAGTTACTCGAAGGATCGCTACGAGCAGTACTTC
TRBJ2-1	NA	TRBV4-3	NA	CASSQGDSGDEQFF	TGCGCCAGCAGCCAAGGAGACTCCGGCGACGAGCAGTTCTTC
TRBJ1-1	NA	TRBV27	NA	CASSFLGRGLKTVDGAFF	TGTGCCAGCAGTTTCCTCGGCAGGGGACTCAAAACGGTGGATGGAGCTTTCTTT
TRBJ1-1	NA	TRBV25-1	NA	CASSKGSGNTEAFF	TGTGCCAGCAGCAAAGGTTCCGGGAACACTGAAGCTTTCTTT
TRBJ1-1	NA	TRBV7-9	NA	CASSYGANTEAFF	TGTGCCAGCAGCTATGGGGCCAACACTGAAGCTTTCTTT
TRBJ2-7	TRBD2	TRBV5-8	NA	CASSYPKAGGNYEQYF	TGTGCCAGCAGCTACCCCAAAGCGGGGGGTAACTACGAGCAGTACTTC
TRBJ2-1	TRBD2	TRBV2	NA	CASSETSGGYYNEQFF	TGTGCCAGCAGTGAAACGAGCGGGGGTTACTACAATGAGCAGTTCTTC
TRBJ1-1	NA	TRBV10-1	NA	CASSETSQRTEAFF	TGCGCCAGCAGTGAGACATCGCAGCGCACTGAAGCTTTCTTT
TRBJ1-2	NA	TRBV11-3	once	CASSYRTAEGYGYTF	TGTGCCAGCAGCTACCGGACGGCGGAGGGCTATGGCTACACCTTC
TRBJ2-1	NA	TRBV5-4	NA	CASSPGLTNEQFF	TGTGCCAGCAGCCCCGGACTTACAAATGAGCAGTTCTTC
TRBJ2-7	TRBD2	TRBV6-5	NA	CASSYDSGRVEQYF	TGTGCCAGCAGTTACGATAGCGGGAGGGTTGAGCAGTACTTC
TRBJ2-3	NA	TRBV27	NA	CASSPQSLGDTQYF	TGTGCCAGCAGTCCCCAGTCCCTTGGGGATACGCAGTATTTT
TRBJ1-1	NA	TRBV2	NA	CASSAMTGRIAEAFF	TGTGCCAGCAGCGCTATGACAGGTCGAATCGCTGAAGCTTTCTTT
TRBJ2-1	NA	TRBV28	NA	CASIQNRVGRNEQFF	TGTGCCAGCATTCAAAACAGGGTGGGTAGGAATGAGCAGTTCTTC
TRBJ1-1	TRBD1	TRBV19	NA	CASSIEGQGSTEAFF	TGTGCCAGTAGTATTGAGGGACAGGGGTCCACTGAAGCTTTCTTT
TRBJ2-7	NA	TRBV7-2	few	CASRSSSYEQYF	TGTGCCAGCAGGAGCAGCTCCTACGAGCAGTACTTC